Listed here is a single T cell receptor beta chain. These data originate in a study of blood T cell repertoires in COVID-19. About the study: Specimens from acute and convalescent COVID-19 originated in the United States, Italy and Spain. PBMCs, B-cell-depleted T cells, or T cells were the source of the cDNA or gDNA that made up the material.

Authors' analysis steps: Nucleated cell counts were estimated from reference gene primer amplification. TCRdb's table, derived via immunoSEQ multiplex PCR, lists solely in-frame clones and lacks some. V, J and clone size derive from that table, while D and trimming were established from the DNA sequence. The sample holds nearly 40,000 clones; 84% are singletons and the top ten take about 14%. The CDR3 consists of 15 residues. CDR1 GTSNPN and CDR2 SVGIG come from the germline V gene (reference sequence). Trimming removed 1 base from V and 7 bases from J, with 17 bases in between. This receptor was taken from a man aged 45 to 65 with active or convalescent COVID-19. The sequencing input was peripheral blood. The chain employs TRBV30 and TRBJ1-5; D gene unclear. The CDR3 nucleotides are TGTGCCTGGAGTGCGGAGGGTGAGTTAGGACAGCCCCAGCATTTT. Translation: CAWSAEGELGQPQHF.